This TCR beta chain derives from a study of blood T cell repertoires in COVID-19. Study-wide background: The United States, Italy and Spain were the sources of the acute and convalescent COVID-19 samples. T cells, B-cell-depleted T cells, or PBMCs supplied cDNA or gDNA.

In the original processing: Estimates of nucleated cell counts were drawn from the amplification of reference gene primers. TCRdb's table, derived via immunoSEQ multiplex PCR, lists solely in-frame clones and lacks some. Clone size and V and J calls were adopted from that table, with D and trimming inferred from the DNA. This repertoire shows about 210,000 clones, roughly nine tenths found once; its top ten account for 0.75% to 0.95%. Germline V CDR1 and CDR2: MNHEY, SVGAGI. Trimming took 8 bases from V and 2 from J; bases not matched to a gene: 5. The CDR3 loop spans 14 amino acids. This clonotype was obtained from a woman in her seventies with acute or convalescent COVID-19. The chain has TRBV6-5 and TRBJ2-7; 11 bases agree with TRBD2. Sequencing used peripheral blood. The CDR3 bases are TGTGCCAGCTATCCTAGCGGGAGGACCTACGAGCAGTACTTC. Protein product: CASYPSGRTYEQYF.